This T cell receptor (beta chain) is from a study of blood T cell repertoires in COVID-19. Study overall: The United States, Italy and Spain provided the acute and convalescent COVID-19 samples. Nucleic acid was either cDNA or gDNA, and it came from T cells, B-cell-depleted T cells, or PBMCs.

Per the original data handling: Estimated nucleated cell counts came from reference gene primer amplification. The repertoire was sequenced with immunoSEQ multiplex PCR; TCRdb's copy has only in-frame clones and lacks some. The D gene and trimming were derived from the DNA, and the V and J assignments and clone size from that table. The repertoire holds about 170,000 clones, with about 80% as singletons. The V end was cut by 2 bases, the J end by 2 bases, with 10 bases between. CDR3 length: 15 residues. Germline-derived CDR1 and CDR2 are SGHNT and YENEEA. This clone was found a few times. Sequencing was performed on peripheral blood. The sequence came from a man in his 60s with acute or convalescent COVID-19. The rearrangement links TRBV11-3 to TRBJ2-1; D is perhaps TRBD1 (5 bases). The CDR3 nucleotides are TGTGCCAGCAGCTTACGAGACAGCCCCTACAATGAGCAGTTCTTC. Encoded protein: CASSLRDSPYNEQFF.